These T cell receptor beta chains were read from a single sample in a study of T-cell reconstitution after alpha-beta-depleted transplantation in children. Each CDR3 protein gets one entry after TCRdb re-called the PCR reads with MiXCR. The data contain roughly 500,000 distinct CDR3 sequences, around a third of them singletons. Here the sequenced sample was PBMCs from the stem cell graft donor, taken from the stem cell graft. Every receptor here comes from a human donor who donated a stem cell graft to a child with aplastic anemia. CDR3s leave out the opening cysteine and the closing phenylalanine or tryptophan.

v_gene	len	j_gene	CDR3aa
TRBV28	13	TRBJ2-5	ASSSDRGIGETQY
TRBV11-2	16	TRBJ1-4	ASSSYFSGRRANEKLF
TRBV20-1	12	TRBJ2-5	SAGKTGTQETQY
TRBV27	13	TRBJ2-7	ASSFGPGTGDEQY
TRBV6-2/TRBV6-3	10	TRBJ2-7	ASSPHIYEQY
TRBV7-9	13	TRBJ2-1	ASSSVGQTYNEQF
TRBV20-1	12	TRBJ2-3	SARSGREADTQY
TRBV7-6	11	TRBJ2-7	ASSLGANYEQY
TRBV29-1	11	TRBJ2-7	SVEDNSSYEQY
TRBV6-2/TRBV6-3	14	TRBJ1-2	ASSLSHRTVNYGYT
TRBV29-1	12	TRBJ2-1	SVESGQGGNEQF